This TCR beta chain came from a study of T cell changes during pregnancy in multiple sclerosis. From germline, CDR1 is GTSNPN and CDR2 SVGIG (reference sequence). This CDR3 spans 13 amino acids. Trimming stripped 0 bases from V and 0 bases from J, with 5 bases between. Profiled with immunoSEQ multiplex PCR; TCRdb holds only in-frame clones, not every one. This table holds under 15,000 clones, around 90% found once. The rearrangement joins TRBV30 to TRBJ1-1; D call uncertain. The receptor's source is a female donor in good health, enrolled as a control in a pregnancy study. The sequences come from CD8+ T cells from peripheral blood mononuclear cells, collected after pregnancy. The CDR3 DNA is TGTGCCTGGAGTGTAACGGTGAACACTGAAGCTTTCTTT. Translation: CAWSVTVNTEAFF.